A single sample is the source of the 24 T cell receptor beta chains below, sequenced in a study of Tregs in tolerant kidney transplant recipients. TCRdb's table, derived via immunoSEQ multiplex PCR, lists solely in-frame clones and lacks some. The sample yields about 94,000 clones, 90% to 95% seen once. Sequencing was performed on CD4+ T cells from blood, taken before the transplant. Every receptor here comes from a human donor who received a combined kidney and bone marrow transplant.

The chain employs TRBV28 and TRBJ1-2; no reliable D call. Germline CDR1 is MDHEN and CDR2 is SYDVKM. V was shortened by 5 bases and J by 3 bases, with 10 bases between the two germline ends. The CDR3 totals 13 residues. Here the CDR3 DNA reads TGTGCCAGCAGTCCACCCTACCACTATGGCTACACCTTC. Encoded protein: CASSPPYHYGYTF.

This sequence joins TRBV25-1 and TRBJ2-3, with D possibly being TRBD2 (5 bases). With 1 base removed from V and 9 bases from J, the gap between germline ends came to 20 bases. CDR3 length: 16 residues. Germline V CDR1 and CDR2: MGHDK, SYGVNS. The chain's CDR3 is CASSEFLAGEKITQYF. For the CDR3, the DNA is TGTGCCAGCAGTGAATTCCTCGCCGGGGAAAAGATAACGCAGTATTTT.

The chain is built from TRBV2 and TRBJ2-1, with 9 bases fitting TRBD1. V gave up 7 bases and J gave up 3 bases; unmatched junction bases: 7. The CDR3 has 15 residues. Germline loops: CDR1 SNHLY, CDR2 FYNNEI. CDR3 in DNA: TGTGCCAGCACCATGGACAGGGGATACTACAATGAGCAGTTCTTC. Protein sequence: CASTMDRGYYNEQFF. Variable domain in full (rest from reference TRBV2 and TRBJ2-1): EPEVTQTPSHQVTQMGQEVILRCVPISNHLYFYWYRQILGQKVEFLVSFYNNEISEKSEIFDDQFSVERPDGSNFTLKIRSTKLEDSAMYFCASTMDRGYYNEQFFGPGTRLTVL.

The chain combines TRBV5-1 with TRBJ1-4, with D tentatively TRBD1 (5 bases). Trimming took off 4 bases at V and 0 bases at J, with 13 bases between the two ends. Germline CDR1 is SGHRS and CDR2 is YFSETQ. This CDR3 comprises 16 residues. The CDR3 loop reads CASSPFDSATNEKLFF. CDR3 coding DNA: TGCGCCAGCAGCCCCTTCGACAGTGCAACTAATGAAAAACTGTTTTTT.

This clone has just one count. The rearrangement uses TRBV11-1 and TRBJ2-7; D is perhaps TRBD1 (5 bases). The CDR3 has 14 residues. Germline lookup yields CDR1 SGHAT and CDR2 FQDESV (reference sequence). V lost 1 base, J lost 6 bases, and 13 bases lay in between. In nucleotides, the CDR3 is TGTGCCAGCAGCTTAGGGGTCCACAGGAGCGAGCAGTACTTC. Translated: CASSLGVHRSEQYF.

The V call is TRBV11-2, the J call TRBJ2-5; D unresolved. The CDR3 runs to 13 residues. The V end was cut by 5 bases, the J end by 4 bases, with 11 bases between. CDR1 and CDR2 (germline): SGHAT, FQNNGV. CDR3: CASSLTGRETQYF. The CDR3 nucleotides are TGTGCCAGCAGCCTAACCGGTCGAGAGACCCAGTACTTC.

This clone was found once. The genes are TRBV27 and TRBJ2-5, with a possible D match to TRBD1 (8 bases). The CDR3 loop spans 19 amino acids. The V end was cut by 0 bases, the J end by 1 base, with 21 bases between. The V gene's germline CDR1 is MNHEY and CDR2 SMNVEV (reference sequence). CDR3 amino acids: CASSLSGYRGGPPQETQYF. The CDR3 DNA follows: TGTGCCAGCAGTTTATCAGGGTACAGGGGGGGGCCCCCCCAAGAGACCCAGTACTTC.

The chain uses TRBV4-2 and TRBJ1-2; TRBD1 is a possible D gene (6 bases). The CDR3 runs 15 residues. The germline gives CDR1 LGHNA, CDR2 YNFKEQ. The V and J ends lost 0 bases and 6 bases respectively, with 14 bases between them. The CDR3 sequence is CASSQENGQGHGYTF. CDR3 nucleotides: TGTGCCAGCAGCCAAGAGAATGGGCAGGGGCATGGCTACACCTTC.

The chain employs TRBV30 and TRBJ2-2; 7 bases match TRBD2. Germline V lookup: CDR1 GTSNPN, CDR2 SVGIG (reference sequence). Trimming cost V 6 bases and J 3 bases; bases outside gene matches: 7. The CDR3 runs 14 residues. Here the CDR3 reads CACRRDYHTGELFF. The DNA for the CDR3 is TGTGCCTGCCGCCGGGACTATCACACCGGGGAGCTGTTTTTT.

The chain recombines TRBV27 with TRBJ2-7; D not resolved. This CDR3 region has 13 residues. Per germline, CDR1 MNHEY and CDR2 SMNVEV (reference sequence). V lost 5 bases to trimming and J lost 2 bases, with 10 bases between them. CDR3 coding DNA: TGTGCCAGCAGTCATGGAGCCGCCTACGAGCAGTACTTC. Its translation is CASSHGAAYEQYF.

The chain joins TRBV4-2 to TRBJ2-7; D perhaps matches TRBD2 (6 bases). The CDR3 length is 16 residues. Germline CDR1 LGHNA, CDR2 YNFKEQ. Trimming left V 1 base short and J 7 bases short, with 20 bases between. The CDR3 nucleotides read TGTGCCAGCAGCCAAGTATACCGCGGGGCCGTTAGGGAGCAGTACTTC. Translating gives CASSQVYRGAVREQYF.

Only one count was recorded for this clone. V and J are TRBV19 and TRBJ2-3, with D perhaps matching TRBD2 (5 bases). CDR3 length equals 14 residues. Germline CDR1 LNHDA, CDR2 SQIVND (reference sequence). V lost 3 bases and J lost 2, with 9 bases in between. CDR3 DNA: TGTGCCAGTAGTATTAGACTATCCACAGATACGCAGTATTTT. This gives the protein CASSIRLSTDTQYF.

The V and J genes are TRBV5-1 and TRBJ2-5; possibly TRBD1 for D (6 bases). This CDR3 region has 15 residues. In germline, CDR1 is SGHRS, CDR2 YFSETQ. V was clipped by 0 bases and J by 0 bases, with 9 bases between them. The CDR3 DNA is TGCGCCAGCAGCTTGGACAGGGTAGACCAAGAGACCCAGTACTTC. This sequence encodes CASSLDRVDQETQYF.

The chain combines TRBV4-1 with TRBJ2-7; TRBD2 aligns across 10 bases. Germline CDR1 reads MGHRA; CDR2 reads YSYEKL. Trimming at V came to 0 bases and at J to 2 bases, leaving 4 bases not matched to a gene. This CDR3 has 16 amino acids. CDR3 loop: CASSQDPLAGAYEQYF. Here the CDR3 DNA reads TGCGCCAGCAGCCAAGATCCCCTAGCGGGGGCCTACGAGCAGTACTTC.

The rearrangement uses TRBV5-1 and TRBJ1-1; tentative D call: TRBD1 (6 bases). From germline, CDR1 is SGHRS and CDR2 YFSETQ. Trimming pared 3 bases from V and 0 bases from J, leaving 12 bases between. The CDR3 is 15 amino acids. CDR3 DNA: TGCGCCAGCAGCTCCGGGACAACATTGAACACTGAAGCTTTCTTT. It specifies CASSSGTTLNTEAFF.

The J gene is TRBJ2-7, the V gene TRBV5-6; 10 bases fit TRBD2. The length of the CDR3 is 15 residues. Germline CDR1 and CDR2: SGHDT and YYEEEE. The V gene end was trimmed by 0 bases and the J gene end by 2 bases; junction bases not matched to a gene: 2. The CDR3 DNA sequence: TGTGCCAGCAGCTTGGGTCTAGCGGGAGCCTACGAGCAGTACTTC. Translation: CASSLGLAGAYEQYF.

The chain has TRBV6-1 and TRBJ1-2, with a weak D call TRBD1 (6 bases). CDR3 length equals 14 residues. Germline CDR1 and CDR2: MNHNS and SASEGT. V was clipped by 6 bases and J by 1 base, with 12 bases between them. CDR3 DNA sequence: TGTGCCAGCAGAAGGCCAGGGGATAACTATGGCTACACCTTC. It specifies CASRRPGDNYGYTF.

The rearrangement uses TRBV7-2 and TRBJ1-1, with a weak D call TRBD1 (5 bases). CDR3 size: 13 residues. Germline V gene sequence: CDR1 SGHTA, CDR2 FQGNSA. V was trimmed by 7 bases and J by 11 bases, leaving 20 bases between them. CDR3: CASTLSGKGDAFF. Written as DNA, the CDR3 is TGTGCCAGCACCCTTAGCGGTAAAGGGGATGCTTTCTTT.

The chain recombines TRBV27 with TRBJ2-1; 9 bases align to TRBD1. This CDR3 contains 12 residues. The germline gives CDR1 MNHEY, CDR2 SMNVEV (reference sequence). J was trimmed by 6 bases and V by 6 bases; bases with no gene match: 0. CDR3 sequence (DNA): TGTGCCAGCAGGACAGGGGGCAATGAGCAGTTCTTC. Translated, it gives CASRTGGNEQFF.

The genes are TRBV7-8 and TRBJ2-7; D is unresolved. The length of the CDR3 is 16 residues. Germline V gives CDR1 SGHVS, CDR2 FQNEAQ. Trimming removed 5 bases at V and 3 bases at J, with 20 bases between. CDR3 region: CASSHIKLGEIYEQYF. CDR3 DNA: TGTGCCAGCAGCCATATCAAGCTGGGCGAAATCTACGAGCAGTACTTC.

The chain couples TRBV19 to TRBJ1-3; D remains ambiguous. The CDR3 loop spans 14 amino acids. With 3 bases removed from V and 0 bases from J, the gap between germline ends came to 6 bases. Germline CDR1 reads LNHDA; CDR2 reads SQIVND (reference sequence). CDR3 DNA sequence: TGTGCCAGTAGTATCCAGGTCTCTGGAAACACCATATATTTT. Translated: CASSIQVSGNTIYF.

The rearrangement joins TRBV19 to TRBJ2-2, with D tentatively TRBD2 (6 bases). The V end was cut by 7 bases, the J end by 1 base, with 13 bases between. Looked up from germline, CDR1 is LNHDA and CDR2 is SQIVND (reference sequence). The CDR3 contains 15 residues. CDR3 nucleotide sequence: TGTGCCAGTACACAATTCGGGAGGAACACCGGGGAGCTGTTTTTT. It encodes CASTQFGRNTGELFF.

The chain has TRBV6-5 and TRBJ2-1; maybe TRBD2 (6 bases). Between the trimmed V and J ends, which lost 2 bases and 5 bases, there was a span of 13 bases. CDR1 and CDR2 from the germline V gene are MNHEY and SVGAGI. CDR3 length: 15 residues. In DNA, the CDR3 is TGTGCCAGCAGTTACGACTGGCGGGGAGACAATGAGCAGTTCTTC. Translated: CASSYDWRGDNEQFF.

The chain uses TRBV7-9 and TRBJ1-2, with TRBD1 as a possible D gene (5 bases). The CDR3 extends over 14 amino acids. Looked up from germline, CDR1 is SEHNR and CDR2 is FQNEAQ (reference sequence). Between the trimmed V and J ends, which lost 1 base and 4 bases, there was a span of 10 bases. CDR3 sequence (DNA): TGTGCCAGCAGCTTAGGGGGACTGGGCTATGGCTACACCTTC. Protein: CASSLGGLGYGYTF.